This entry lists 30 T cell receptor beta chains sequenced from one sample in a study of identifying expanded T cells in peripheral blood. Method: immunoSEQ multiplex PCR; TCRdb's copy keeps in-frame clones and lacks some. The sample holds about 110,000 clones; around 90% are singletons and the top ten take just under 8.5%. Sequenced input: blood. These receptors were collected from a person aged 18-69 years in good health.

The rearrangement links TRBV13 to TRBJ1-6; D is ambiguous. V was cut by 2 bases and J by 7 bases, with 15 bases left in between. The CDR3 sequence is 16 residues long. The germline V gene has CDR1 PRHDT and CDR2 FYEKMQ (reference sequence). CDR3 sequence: CASSLMYGVSNSPLHF. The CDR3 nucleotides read TGTGCCAGCAGCTTAATGTACGGCGTTTCGAATTCACCCCTCCACTTT. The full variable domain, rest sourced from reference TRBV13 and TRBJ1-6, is AAGVIQSPRHLIKEKRETATLKCYPIPRHDTVYWYQQGPGQDPQFLISFYEKMQSDKGSIPDRFSAQQFSDYHSELNMSSLELGDSALYFCASSLMYGVSNSPLHFGNGTRLTVT.

The CDR3 sequence is CASSIQGNSGNTIYF. As DNA, the CDR3 is TGTGCCAGCAGCATTCAGGGTAACTCTGGAAACACCATATATTTT. V gene TRBV7-8 combines with J gene TRBJ1-3, with D possibly TRBD1 on 5 matching bases. V was pared by 5 bases and J by 0 bases, with 11 bases between. The CDR3 is 15 residues long. From germline, CDR1 is SGHVS and CDR2 FQNEAQ.

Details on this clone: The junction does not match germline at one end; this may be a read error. The DNA of the CDR3 is TGTGCCAGCAGTTTAATCTCCGGGGGGAGGCTCTTT. Amino acid sequence: CASSLISGGRLF. This chain connects TRBV28 to TRBJ1-1, with a tentative D call TRBD1 (5 bases). The germline V gene encodes CDR1 MDHEN and CDR2 SYDVKM. The CDR3 covers 12 residues.

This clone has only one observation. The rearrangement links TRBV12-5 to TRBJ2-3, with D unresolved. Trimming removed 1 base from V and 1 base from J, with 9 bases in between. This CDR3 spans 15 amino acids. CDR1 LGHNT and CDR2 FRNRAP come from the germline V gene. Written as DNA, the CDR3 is TGTGCTAGTGGTTTGGACCATCTCGGCACAGATACGCAGTATTTT. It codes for CASGLDHLGTDTQYF.

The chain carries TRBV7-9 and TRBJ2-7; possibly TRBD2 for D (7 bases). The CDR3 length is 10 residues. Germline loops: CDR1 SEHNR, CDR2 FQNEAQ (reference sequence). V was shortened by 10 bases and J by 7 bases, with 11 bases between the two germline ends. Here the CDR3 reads CATGGDEQYF. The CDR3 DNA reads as TGTGCCACGGGGGGCGATGAGCAGTACTTC.

This chain's CDR3 is CASSEHVGNSPLHF. The DNA for the CDR3 is TGTGCCAGCAGTGAACACGTCGGCAACTCACCCCTCCACTTT. This rearrangement joins TRBV6-1 to TRBJ1-6, with D uncertain. Germline CDR1 is MNHNS and CDR2 is SASEGT. The CDR3 is made up of 14 amino acids. V dropped 2 bases and J dropped 10 bases, with 12 bases sitting between them.

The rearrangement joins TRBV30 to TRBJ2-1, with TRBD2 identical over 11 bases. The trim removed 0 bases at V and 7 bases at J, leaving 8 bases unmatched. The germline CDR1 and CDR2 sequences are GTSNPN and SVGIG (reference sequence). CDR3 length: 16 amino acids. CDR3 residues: CAWSVLFSGGANEQFF. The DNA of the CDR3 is TGTGCCTGGAGTGTACTTTTTAGCGGGGGGGCAAATGAGCAGTTCTTC.

The CDR3 here is CASSLRLAGGWGEQFF. The CDR3 bases are TGTGCCAGCAGCTTAAGGCTAGCGGGGGGATGGGGTGAGCAGTTCTTC. The chain carries TRBV7-2 and TRBJ2-1; 11 bases match TRBD2. V was clipped by 2 bases and J by 9 bases; unmatched bases: 9. CDR1 is SGHTA, CDR2 FQGNSA, per germline. This CDR3 comprises 16 residues.

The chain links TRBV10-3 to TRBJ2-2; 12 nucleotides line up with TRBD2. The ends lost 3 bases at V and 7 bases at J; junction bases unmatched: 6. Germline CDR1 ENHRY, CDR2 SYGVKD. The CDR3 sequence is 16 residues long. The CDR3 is CAISDILAGGHGELFF. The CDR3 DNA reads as TGTGCCATCAGTGATATACTAGCGGGAGGACACGGGGAGCTGTTTTTT.

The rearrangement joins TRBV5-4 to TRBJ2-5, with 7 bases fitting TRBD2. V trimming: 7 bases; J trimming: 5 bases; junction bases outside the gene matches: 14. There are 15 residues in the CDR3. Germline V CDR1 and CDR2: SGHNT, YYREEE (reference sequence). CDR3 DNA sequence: TGTGCCAGCGCTCCGGGGGGACTACTCGGGGAGACCCAGTACTTC. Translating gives CASAPGGLLGETQYF.

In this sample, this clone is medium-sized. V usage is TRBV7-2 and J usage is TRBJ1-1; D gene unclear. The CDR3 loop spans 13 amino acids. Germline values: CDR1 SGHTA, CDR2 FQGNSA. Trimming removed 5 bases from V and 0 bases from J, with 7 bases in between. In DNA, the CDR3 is TGTGCCAGCAGCCCAGAGATGAACACTGAAGCTTTCTTT. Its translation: CASSPEMNTEAFF.

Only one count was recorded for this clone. In DNA form, the CDR3 reads TGTGCCAGCAGCGATGGAGATGGCTACACCTTC. The encoded protein is CASSDGDGYTF. The chain recombines TRBV9 with TRBJ1-2; D not certain. From germline, CDR1 is SGDLS and CDR2 YYNGEE. V lost 3 bases, J lost 6 bases, and 6 bases lay in between. The CDR3 covers 11 residues.

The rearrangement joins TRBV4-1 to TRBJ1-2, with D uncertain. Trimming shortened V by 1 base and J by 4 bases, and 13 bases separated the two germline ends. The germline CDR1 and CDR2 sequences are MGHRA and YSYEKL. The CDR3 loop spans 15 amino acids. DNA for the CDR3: TGCGCCAGCAGCCAAGCCCCGCCCGGGAGCTATGGCTACACCTTC. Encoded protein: CASSQAPPGSYGYTF.

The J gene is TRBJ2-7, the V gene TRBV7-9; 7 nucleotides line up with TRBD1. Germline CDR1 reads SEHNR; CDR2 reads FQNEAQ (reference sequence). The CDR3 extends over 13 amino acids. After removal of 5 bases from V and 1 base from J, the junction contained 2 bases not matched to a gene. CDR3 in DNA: TGTGCCAGCAGCCTGGACAGGTCCTACGAGCAGTACTTC. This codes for CASSLDRSYEQYF.

CDR3 DNA: TGTGCCAGCAGCCAAGGGACAGGAACAGATACGCAGTATTTT. Protein sequence: CASSQGTGTDTQYF. The chain carries TRBV4-2 and TRBJ2-3; 7 nucleotides agree with TRBD1. The CDR3 spans 14 residues. CDR1 is LGHNA, CDR2 YNFKEQ, per germline. V dropped 1 base and J dropped 3; count of bases not matched to a gene: 1.

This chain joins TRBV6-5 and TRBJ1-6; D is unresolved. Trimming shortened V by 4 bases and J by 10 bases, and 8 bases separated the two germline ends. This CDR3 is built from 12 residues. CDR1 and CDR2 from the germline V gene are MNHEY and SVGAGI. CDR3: CASSSNQSPLHF. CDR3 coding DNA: TGTGCCAGCAGTTCTAATCAATCACCCCTCCACTTT.

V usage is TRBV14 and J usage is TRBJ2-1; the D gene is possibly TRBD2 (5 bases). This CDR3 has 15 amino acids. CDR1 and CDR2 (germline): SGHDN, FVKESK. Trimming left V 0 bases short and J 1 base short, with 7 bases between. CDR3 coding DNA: TGTGCCAGCAGCCAAGAACTAGTTTCCTACAATGAGCAGTTCTTC. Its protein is CASSQELVSYNEQFF.

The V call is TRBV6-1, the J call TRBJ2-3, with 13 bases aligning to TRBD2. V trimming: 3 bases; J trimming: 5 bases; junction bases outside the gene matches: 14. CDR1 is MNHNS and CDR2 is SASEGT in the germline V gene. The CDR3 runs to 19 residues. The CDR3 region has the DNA TGTGCCAGCAGTGACCCTACTAGCGGGAGGGCCGTTGTGTTAGATACGCAGTATTTT. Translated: CASSDPTSGRAVVLDTQYF.

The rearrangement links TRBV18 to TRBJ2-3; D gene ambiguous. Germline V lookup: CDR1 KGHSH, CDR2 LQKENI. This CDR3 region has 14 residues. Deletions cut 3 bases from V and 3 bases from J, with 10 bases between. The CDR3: CASSPTGGTDTQYF. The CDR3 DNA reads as TGTGCCAGCTCACCGACCGGTGGGACAGATACGCAGTATTTT.

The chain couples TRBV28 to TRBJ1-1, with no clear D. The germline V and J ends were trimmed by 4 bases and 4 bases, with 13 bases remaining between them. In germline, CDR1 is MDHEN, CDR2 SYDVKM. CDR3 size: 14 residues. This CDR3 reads CASSSADRSTEAFF. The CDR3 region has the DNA TGTGCCAGCAGTTCCGCGGACCGAAGCACTGAAGCTTTCTTT. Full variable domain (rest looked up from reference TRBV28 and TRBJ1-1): DVKVTQSSRYLVKRTGEKVFLECVQDMDHENMFWYRQDPGLGLRLIYFSYDVKMKEKGDIPEGYSVSREKKERFSLILESASTNQTSMYLCASSSADRSTEAFFGQGTRLTVV.

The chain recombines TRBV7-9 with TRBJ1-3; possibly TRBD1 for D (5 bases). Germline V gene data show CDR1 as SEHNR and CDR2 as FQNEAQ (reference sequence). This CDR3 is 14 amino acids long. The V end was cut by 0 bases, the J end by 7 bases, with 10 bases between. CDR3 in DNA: TGTGCCAGCAGCTTAGCATTCAGGGAGAACACCATATATTTT. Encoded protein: CASSLAFRENTIYF.

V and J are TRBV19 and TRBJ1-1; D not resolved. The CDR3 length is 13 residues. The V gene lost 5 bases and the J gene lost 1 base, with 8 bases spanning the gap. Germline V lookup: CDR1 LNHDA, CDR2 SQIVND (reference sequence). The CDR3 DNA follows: TGTGCCAGTAGTTCCGGGAGGAACACTGAAGCTTTCTTT. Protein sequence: CASSSGRNTEAFF.

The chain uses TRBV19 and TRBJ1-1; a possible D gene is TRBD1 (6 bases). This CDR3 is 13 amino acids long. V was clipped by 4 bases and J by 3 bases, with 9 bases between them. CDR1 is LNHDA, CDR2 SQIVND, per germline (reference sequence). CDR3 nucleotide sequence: TGTGCCAGTAGTAACCAGGGGTACACTGAAGCTTTCTTT. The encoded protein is CASSNQGYTEAFF. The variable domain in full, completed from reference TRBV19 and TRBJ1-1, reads DGGITQSPKYLFRKEGQNVTLSCEQNLNHDAMYWYRQDPGQGLRLIYYSQIVNDFQKGDIAEGYSVSREKKESFPLTVTSAQKNPTAFYLCASSNQGYTEAFFGQGTRLTVV.

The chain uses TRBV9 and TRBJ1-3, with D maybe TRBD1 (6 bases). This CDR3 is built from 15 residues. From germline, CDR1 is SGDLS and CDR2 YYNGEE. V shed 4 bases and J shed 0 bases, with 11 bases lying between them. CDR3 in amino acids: CASSLTGRSGNTIYF. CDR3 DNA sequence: TGTGCCAGCAGCCTGACAGGTCGCTCTGGAAACACCATATATTTT.

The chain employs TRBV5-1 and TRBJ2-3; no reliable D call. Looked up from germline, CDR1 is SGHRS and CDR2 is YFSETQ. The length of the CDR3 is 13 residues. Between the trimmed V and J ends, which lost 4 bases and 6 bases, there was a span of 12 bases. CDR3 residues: CASSPRPDDTQYF. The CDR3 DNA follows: TGCGCCAGCAGCCCACGCCCAGATGATACGCAGTATTTT.

CDR3 sequence reads: CASSYSTLNQPQHF. For the CDR3, the DNA is TGTGCCAGCAGTTACTCGACACTCAATCAGCCCCAGCATTTT. The chain recombines TRBV6-5 with TRBJ1-5; D unresolved. Germline V gene sequence: CDR1 MNHEY, CDR2 SVGAGI. CDR3 size: 14 residues. Trimming stripped 0 bases from V and 3 bases from J, with 6 bases between.

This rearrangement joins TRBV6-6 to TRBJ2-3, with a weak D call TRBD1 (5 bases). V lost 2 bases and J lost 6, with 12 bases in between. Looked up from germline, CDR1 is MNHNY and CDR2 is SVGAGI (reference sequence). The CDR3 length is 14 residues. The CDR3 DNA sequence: TGTGCCAGCAGTTACACTCAGGGTTTGGATACGCAGTATTTT. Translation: CASSYTQGLDTQYF.

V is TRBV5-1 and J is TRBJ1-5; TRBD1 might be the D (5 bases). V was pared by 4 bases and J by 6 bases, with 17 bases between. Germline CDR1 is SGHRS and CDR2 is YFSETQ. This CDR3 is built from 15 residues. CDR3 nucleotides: TGCGCCAGCAGCGTGGGGGACCAAGCCTTTCAGCCCCAGCATTTT. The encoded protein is CASSVGDQAFQPQHF.

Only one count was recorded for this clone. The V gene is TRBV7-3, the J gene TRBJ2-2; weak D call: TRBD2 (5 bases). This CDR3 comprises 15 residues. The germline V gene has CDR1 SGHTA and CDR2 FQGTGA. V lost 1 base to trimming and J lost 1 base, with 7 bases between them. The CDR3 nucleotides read TGTGCCAGCAGCTTAATAGGGAGGAACACCGGGGAGCTGTTTTTT. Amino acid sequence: CASSLIGRNTGELFF.

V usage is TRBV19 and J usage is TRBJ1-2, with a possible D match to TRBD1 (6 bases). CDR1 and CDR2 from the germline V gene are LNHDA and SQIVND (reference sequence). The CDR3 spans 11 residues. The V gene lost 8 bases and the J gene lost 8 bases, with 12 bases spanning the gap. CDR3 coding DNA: TGTGCCAGTTTTCAGGGGAAGGGCTACACCTTC. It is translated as CASFQGKGYTF.